Described below is a single T cell receptor beta chain sequence and its context. What it binds is unknown. The source of the sample is a study of cytomegalovirus exposure and HLA in healthy donors. General study results and limits: From TCR beta sequences, most subjects' HLA-A and HLA-B alleles were reportedly predicted accurately. Follow-up analysis later connected one missense variant in DCLRE1C with trimming of TCR beta V- and J-genes. Per a later analysis, 15,000 to 20,000 TCR beta sequences showed association with HLA alleles at 0.05 false discovery rate.

The primer mix had 60 Vbeta and 13 Jbeta primers. Repertoires were generated with immunoSEQ multiplex PCR, while TCRdb's copy carries only in-frame clones and drops some. Of roughly 200,000 clones listed, roughly 70% were seen once; the top ten hold 1.8%. The TCR originated in a woman under 40 in good health and CMV-seronegative. The sequenced sample was PBMCs.

This CDR3 is CASNPRGGGYNEQFF. The CDR3 nucleotides are TGTGCCAGCAACCCCCGGGGCGGGGGTTACAATGAGCAGTTCTTC. The V call is TRBV2, the J call TRBJ2-1; 7 bases fit TRBD2. Germline values: CDR1 SNHLY, CDR2 FYNNEI. Trimming removed 7 bases from V and 4 bases from J; junction bases left unmatched: 10. The CDR3 runs to 15 residues.